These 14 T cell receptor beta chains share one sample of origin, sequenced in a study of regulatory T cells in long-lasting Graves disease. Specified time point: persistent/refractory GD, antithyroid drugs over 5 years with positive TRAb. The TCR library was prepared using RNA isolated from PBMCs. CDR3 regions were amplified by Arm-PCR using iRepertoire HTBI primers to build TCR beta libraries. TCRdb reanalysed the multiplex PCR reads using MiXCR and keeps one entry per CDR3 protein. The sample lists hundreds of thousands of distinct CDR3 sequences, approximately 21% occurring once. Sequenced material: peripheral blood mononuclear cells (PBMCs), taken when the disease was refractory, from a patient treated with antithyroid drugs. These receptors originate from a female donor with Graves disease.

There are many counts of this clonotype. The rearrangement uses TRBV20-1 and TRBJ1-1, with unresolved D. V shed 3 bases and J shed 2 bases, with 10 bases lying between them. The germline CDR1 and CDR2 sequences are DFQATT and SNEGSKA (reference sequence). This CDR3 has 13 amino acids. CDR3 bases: TGCAGTGCTAGGCGGGATTTCAACACTGAAGCTTTCTTT. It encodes CSARRDFNTEAFF.

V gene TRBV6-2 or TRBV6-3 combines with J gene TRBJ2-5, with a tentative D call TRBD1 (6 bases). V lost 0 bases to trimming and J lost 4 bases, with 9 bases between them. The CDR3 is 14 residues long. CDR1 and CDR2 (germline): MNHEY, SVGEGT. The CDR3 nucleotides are TGTGCCAGCAGTTACTCCGCAGGGGTAGAGACCCAGTACTTC. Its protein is CASSYSAGVETQYF.

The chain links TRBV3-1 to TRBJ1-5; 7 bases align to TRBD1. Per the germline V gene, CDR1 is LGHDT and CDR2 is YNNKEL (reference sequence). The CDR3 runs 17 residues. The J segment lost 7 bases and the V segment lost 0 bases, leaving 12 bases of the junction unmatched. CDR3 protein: CASSQDSSGHRGQPQHF. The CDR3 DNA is TGTGCCAGCAGCCAAGATTCATCAGGCCACAGGGGCCAGCCCCAGCATTTT. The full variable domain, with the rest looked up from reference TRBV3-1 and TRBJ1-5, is DTAVSQTPKYLVTQMGNDKSIKCEQNLGHDTMYWYKQDSKKFLKIMFSYNNKELIINETVPNRFSPKSPDKAHLNLHINSLELGDSAVYFCASSQDSSGHRGQPQHFGDGTRLSIL.

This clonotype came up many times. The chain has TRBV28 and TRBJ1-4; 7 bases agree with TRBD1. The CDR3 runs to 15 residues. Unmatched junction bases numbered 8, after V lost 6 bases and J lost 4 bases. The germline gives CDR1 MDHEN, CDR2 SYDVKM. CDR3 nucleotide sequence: TGTGCCAGCAGAACCCCCGGGACAGTTAATGAAAAACTGTTTTTT. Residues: CASRTPGTVNEKLFF.

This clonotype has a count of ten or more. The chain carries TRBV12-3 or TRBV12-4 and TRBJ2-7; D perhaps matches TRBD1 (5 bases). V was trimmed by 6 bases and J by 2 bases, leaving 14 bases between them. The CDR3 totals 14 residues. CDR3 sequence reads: CASSFGQGPYEQYF. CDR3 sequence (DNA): TGTGCCAGCAGCTTCGGGCAGGGTCCCTACGAGCAGTACTTC.

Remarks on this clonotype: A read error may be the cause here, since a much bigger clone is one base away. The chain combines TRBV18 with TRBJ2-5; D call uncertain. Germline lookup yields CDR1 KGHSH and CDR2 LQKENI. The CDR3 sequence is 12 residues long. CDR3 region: CAGSPEIETQYF. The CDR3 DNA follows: TGTGCCGGCTCACCAGAGATCGAGACCCAGTACTTC.

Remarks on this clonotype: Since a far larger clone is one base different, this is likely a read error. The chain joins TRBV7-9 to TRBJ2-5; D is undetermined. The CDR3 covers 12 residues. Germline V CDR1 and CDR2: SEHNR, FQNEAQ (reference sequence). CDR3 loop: CAGSLLGETQYF. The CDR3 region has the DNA TGTGCCGGCAGCCTGCTCGGGGAGACCCAGTACTTC.

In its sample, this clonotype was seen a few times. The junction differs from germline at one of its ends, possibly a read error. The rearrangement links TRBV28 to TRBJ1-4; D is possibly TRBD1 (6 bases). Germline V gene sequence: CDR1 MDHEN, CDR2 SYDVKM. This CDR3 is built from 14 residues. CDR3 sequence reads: CASRTGTTDEKLFF. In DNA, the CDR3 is TGTGCCAGCCGTACAGGGACAACTGATGAAAAACTGTTTTTT.

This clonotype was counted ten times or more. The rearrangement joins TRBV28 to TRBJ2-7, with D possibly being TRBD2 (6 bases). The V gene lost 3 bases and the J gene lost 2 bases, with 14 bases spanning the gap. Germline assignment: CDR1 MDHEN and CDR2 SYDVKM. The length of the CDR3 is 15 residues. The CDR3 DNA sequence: TGTGCCAGCAGTTTCGTTCGGGAGTGGACCTACGAGCAGTACTTC. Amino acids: CASSFVREWTYEQYF.

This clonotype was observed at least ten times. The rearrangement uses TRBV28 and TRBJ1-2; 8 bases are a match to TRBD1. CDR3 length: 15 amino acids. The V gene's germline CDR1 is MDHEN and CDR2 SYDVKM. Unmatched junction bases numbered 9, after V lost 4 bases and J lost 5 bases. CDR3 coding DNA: TGTGCCAGCAGTTCCCATAGGACAGGGAGATATGGCTACACCTTC. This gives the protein CASSSHRTGRYGYTF.

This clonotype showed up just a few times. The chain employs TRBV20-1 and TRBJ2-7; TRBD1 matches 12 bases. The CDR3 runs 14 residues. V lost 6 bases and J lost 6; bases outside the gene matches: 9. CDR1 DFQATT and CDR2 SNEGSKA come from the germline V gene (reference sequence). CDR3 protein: CSAKPGQGAGEQYF. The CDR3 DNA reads TGCAGTGCCAAACCGGGACAGGGGGCCGGCGAGCAGTACTTC.

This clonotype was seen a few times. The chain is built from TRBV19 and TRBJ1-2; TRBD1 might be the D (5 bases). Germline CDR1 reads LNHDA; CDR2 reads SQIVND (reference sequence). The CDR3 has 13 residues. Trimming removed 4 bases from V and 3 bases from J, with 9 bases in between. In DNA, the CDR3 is TGTGCCAGTAGTAGGGACCTGGACTATGGCTACACCTTC. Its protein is CASSRDLDYGYTF.

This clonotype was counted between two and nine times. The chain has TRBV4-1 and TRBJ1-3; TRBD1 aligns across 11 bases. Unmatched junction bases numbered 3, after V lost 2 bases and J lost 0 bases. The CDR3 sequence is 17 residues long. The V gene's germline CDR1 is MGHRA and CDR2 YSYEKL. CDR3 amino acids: CASSQLGTGGSGNTIYF. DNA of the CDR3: TGCGCCAGCAGCCAACTGGGGACAGGGGGCTCTGGAAACACCATATATTTT.

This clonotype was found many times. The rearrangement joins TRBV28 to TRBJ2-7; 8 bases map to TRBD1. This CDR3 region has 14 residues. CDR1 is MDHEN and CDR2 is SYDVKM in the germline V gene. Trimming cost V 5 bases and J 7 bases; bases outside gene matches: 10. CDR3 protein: CASSLQTGAREQYF. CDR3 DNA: TGTGCCAGCAGTCTCCAGACAGGGGCGAGGGAGCAGTACTTC. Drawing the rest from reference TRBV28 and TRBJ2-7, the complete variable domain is DVKVTQSSRYLVKRTGEKVFLECVQDMDHENMFWYRQDPGLGLRLIYFSYDVKMKEKGDIPEGYSVSREKKERFSLILESASTNQTSMYLCASSLQTGAREQYFGPGTRLTVT.